The present T cell receptor beta chain was sequenced within a study of Graves' ophthalmopathy and Graves' hyperthyroidism. Background on the study: Peripheral blood was obtained at first diagnosis, ahead of any treatment. Findings and limits, study-wide: Blood samples also showed most expanded thyroid clonotypes exceeding 0.001 frequency.

In its sample, this clonotype was seen many times. The antigen is unknown. Patients were diagnosed from clinical symptoms, serum thyroxine, TRAb, thyroid ultrasound and orbital computed tomography. The authors isolated PBMCs from around 10 ml of fresh peripheral blood. Germline V gene sequence: CDR1 DFQATT, CDR2 SNEGSKA (reference sequence). CDR3 length: 11 residues. V was clipped by 4 bases and J by 7 bases, with 11 bases between them. TCR beta CDR3 regions were amplified from RNA transcripts. First-round RT-PCR employed HTBI primers, with a second-round multiplex PCR after it. Each CDR3 protein is one row after TCRdb ran MiXCR on the multiplex PCR reads. The table has a few hundred thousand distinct CDR3 sequences, about 15% seen once.

The clonotype originates from an adult woman with stable Graves' hyperthyroidism. This rearrangement joins TRBV20-1 to TRBJ2-7; D is possibly TRBD1 or TRBD2 (6 bases each). Sequenced material: peripheral blood. The CDR3 region has the DNA TGCAGTGCTAAAAAAGGGGGGGAGCAGTACTTC. It encodes CSAKKGGEQYF.